Each of the 17 T cell receptor beta chains below was sequenced from the same sample in a study of blood T cell repertoires in COVID-19. Generated by immunoSEQ multiplex PCR, the TCRdb table keeps only in-frame clones and is missing some. This sample has a few hundred thousand clones, with around 88% found just once. Sequences were obtained from PBMCs or T cells enriched from blood (not recorded which). These receptors were collected from a woman younger than 45 who had recovered from COVID-19.

J is TRBJ2-1 and V is TRBV7-2, with 8 bases matching TRBD2. Germline values: CDR1 SGHTA, CDR2 FQGNSA. V gave up 2 bases and J gave up 4 bases; unmatched junction bases: 4. The CDR3 totals 15 residues. CDR3 in amino acids: CASSLSGSAYNEQFF. CDR3 sequence (DNA): TGTGCCAGCAGCTTAAGCGGGAGCGCGTACAATGAGCAGTTCTTC.

Only one count was recorded for this clone. The chain joins TRBV19 to TRBJ2-3; 10 bases match TRBD2. V gave up 4 bases and J gave up 5 bases; unmatched junction bases: 9. Germline V gene sequence: CDR1 LNHDA, CDR2 SQIVND (reference sequence). The CDR3 spans 16 residues. The CDR3 nucleotides read TGTGCCAGTAGTAAAAGGCTAGCGGGAGAAGTAGATACGCAGTATTTT. Encoded protein: CASSKRLAGEVDTQYF.

This chain joins TRBV7-3 and TRBJ1-2; maybe TRBD1 (6 bases). The V end lost 5 bases, the J end lost 4 bases, and 17 bases lay between the germline ends. In germline, CDR1 is SGHTA, CDR2 FQGTGA. The CDR3 loop spans 15 amino acids. The chain's CDR3 is CASSLTGGGVYGYTF. The CDR3 DNA reads TGTGCCAGCAGCCTGACGGGAGGGGGAGTCTATGGCTACACCTTC.

A word on this clone: This sample also contains other DNA sequences that code for the same CDR3. The V gene is TRBV5-4, the J gene TRBJ2-7; D may be TRBD2 (5 bases). Germline CDR1 is SGHNT and CDR2 is YYREEE (reference sequence). The CDR3 length is 13 residues. V lost 0 bases and J lost 5, with 9 bases in between. This CDR3 is CASSLDRGHEQYF. The CDR3 bases are TGTGCCAGCAGCTTGGACCGGGGTCACGAGCAGTACTTC.

The chain links TRBV19 to TRBJ1-5; possibly TRBD1 for D (6 bases). Trimming stripped 8 bases from V and 7 bases from J, with 21 bases between. Germline CDR1 is LNHDA and CDR2 is SQIVND (reference sequence). The CDR3 is made up of 15 amino acids. The CDR3 region has the DNA TGTGCCAGTGGAGCTGACAGGTACATCAGACAGCCCCAGCATTTT. This sequence encodes CASGADRYIRQPQHF.

A single count supports this clone. The V gene is TRBV28, the J gene TRBJ1-2; D is perhaps TRBD1 (5 bases). From germline, CDR1 is MDHEN and CDR2 SYDVKM. Trimming stripped 6 bases from V and 0 bases from J, with 11 bases between. CDR3 length: 14 residues. The CDR3 sequence: CASSWGTANYGYTF. CDR3 DNA: TGTGCCAGCAGCTGGGGGACTGCTAACTATGGCTACACCTTC.

The CDR3 is CASSVGISTGLNEKLFF. Written as DNA, the CDR3 is TGTGCCAGCAGTGTCGGAATTTCGACAGGGTTAAATGAAAAACTGTTTTTT. The V and J genes are TRBV6-1 and TRBJ1-4; TRBD1 matches at 7 bases. Trimming took 4 bases from V and 5 from J; bases not matched to a gene: 13. The CDR3 totals 17 residues. CDR1 and CDR2 (germline): MNHNS, SASEGT.

CDR3 region: CATSSDRGATGELFF. Written as DNA, the CDR3 is TGTGCCACCAGCTCGGACAGGGGGGCGACCGGGGAGCTGTTTTTT. V and J are TRBV15 and TRBJ2-2; 10 bases align to TRBD1. Germline assignment: CDR1 LNHNV and CDR2 YYDKDF (reference sequence). The CDR3 consists of 15 residues. J was trimmed by 5 bases and V by 5 bases; bases with no gene match: 5.

V usage is TRBV6-5 and J usage is TRBJ1-2; D is undetermined. CDR1 is MNHEY, CDR2 SVGAGI, per germline. Trimming stripped 0 bases from V and 4 bases from J, with 12 bases between. The CDR3 length is 15 residues. The CDR3, as DNA: TGTGCCAGCAGTTACTCCATTTCCGGGAGCTATGGCTACACCTTC. This gives the protein CASSYSISGSYGYTF.

This CDR3 reads CASSPRRNYGYTF. CDR3 bases: TGTGCCAGCAGCCCACGCAGGAACTATGGCTACACCTTC. The rearrangement joins TRBV3-1 (or the pseudogene TRBV3-2) to TRBJ1-2; D not resolved. Germline V gene data show CDR1 as LGHDT and CDR2 as YNNKEL (reference sequence). The CDR3 length is 13 residues. V lost 4 bases, J lost 2 bases, and 8 bases lay in between.

This clone was picked up one time. This chain joins TRBV4-1 and TRBJ1-1, with TRBD1 matching over 7 bases. This CDR3 is 15 amino acids long. Per germline, CDR1 MGHRA and CDR2 YSYEKL. Germline trimming cut 2 bases from V and 3 bases from J; bases unmatched to any gene: 6. CDR3 amino acids: CASSQQGQPYTEAFF. DNA for the CDR3: TGCGCCAGCAGCCAACAGGGACAGCCTTACACTGAAGCTTTCTTT.

The CDR3 DNA reads TGTGCCAGCAGCTTTACAGGGGCCTTAGAGACTGAAGCTTTCTTT. This gives the protein CASSFTGALETEAFF. The chain carries TRBV7-2 and TRBJ1-1; 7 bases are a match to TRBD1. This CDR3 comprises 15 residues. Germline trimming cut 3 bases from V and 5 bases from J; bases unmatched to any gene: 9. The germline V gene has CDR1 SGHTA and CDR2 FQGNSA.

The chain is built from TRBV5-1 and TRBJ2-1, with D possibly matching TRBD2 (6 bases). Germline V gene lookup returns CDR1 SGHRS and CDR2 YFSETQ. The CDR3 has 18 residues. V lost 0 bases and J lost 0, with 16 bases in between. CDR3 DNA sequence: TGCGCCAGCAGCTTGGCCGGGAGACTCCCAAGCTCCTACAATGAGCAGTTCTTC. This codes for CASSLAGRLPSSYNEQFF. Together with reference TRBV5-1 and TRBJ2-1, the CDR3 gives the full variable domain: KAGVTQTPRYLIKTRGQQVTLSCSPISGHRSVSWYQQTPGQGLQFLFEYFSETQRNKGNFPGRFSGRQFSNSRSEMNVSTLELGDSALYLCASSLAGRLPSSYNEQFFGPGTRLTVL.

The rearrangement uses TRBV27 and TRBJ1-1, with TRBD1 identical over 7 bases. The germline CDR1 and CDR2 sequences are MNHEY and SMNVEV (reference sequence). Trimming cost V 5 bases and J 6 bases; bases outside gene matches: 9. The CDR3 is made up of 14 amino acids. CDR3 protein: CASSLFPGQAEAFF. The CDR3 region has the DNA TGTGCCAGCAGTCTTTTCCCCGGACAGGCTGAAGCTTTCTTT.

The chain uses TRBV5-1 and TRBJ2-7, with TRBD1 matching 10 bases. The CDR3 contains 14 residues. V gave up 4 bases and J gave up 3 bases; unmatched junction bases: 4. Germline assignment: CDR1 SGHRS and CDR2 YFSETQ. CDR3 loop: CASSTGQGVYEQYF. CDR3 nucleotides: TGCGCCAGCAGCACCGGACAGGGGGTCTACGAGCAGTACTTC.

The rearrangement uses TRBV3-1 (or the pseudogene TRBV3-2) and TRBJ1-1, with TRBD1 identical over 11 bases. The V gene's germline CDR1 is LGHDT and CDR2 YNNKEL (reference sequence). V lost 4 bases, J lost 6 bases, and 4 bases stayed unmatched. This CDR3 has 14 amino acids. The CDR3 sequence: CASSRGTGGPEAFF. Written as DNA, the CDR3 is TGTGCCAGCAGCCGGGGGACAGGGGGTCCTGAAGCTTTCTTT.

This rearrangement joins TRBV10-3 to TRBJ1-5; weak D call: TRBD1 (6 bases). Germline V gives CDR1 ENHRY, CDR2 SYGVKD. The CDR3 runs 14 residues. Trimming removed 6 bases from V and 4 bases from J, with 13 bases in between. CDR3 amino acids: CAIRATGGNQPQHF. DNA for the CDR3: TGTGCCATCAGGGCGACAGGCGGAAATCAGCCCCAGCATTTT.